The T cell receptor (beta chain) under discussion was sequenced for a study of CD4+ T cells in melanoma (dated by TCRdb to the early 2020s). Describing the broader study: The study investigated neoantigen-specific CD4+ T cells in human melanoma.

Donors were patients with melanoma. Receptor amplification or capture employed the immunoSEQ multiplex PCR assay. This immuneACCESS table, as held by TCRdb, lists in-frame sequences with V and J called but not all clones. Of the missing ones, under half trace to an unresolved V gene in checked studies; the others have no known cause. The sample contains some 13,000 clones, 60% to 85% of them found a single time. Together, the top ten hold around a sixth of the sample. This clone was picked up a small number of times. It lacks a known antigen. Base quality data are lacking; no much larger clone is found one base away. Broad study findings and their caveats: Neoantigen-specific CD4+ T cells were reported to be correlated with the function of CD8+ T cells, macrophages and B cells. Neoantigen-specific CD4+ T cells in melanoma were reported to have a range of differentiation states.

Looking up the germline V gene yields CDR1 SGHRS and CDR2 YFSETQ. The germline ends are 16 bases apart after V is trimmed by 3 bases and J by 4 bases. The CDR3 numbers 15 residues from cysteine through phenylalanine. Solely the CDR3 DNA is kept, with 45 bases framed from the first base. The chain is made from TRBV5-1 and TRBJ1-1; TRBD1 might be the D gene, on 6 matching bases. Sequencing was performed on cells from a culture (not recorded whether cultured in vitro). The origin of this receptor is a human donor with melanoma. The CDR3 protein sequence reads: CASSSKFQGGTEAFF. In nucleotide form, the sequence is TGCGCCAGCAGCTCAAAGTTTCAAGGGGGCACTGAAGCTTTCTTT.